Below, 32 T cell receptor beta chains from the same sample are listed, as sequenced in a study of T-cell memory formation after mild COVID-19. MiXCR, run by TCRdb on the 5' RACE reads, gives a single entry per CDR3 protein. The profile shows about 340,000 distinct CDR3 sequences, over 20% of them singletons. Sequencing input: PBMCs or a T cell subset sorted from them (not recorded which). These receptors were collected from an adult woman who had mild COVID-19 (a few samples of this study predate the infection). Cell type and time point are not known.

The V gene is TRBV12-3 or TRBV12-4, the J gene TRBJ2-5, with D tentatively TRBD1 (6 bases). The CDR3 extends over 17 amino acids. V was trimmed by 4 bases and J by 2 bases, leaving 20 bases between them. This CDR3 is CASSSRRQGWNQETQYF. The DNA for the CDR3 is TGTGCCAGCAGTTCCCGGCGGCAGGGGTGGAATCAAGAGACCCAGTACTTC.

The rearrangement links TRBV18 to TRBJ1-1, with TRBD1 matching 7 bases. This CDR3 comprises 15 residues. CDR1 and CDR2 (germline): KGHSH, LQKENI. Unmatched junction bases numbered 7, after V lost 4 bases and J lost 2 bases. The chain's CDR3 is CASSQEQGINTEAFF. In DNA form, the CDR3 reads TGTGCCAGCTCACAAGAACAGGGGATTAACACTGAAGCTTTCTTT. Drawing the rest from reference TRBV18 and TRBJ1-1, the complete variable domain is NAGVMQNPRHLVRRRGQEARLRCSPMKGHSHVYWYRQLPEEGLKFMVYLQKENIIDESGMPKERFSAEFPKEGPSILRIQQVVRGDSAAYFCASSQEQGINTEAFFGQGTRLTVV.

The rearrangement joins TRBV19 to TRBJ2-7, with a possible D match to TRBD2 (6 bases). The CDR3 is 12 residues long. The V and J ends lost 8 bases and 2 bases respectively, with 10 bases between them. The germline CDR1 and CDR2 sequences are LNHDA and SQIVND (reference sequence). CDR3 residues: CASGGGAYEQYF. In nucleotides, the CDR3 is TGTGCCAGTGGCGGAGGGGCCTACGAGCAGTACTTC.

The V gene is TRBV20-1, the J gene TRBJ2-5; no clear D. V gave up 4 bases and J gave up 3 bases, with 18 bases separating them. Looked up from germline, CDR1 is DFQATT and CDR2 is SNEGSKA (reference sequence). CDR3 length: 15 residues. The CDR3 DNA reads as TGCAGTGCTACCCTTCAGACTGACCCGAAAGAGACCCAGTACTTC. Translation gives CSATLQTDPKETQYF.

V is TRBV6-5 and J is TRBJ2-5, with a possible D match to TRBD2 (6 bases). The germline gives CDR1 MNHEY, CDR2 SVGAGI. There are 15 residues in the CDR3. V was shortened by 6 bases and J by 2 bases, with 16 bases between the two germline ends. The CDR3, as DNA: TGTGCCAGCAGCAACATTTGGGGGACTCAAGAGACCCAGTACTTC. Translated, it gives CASSNIWGTQETQYF.

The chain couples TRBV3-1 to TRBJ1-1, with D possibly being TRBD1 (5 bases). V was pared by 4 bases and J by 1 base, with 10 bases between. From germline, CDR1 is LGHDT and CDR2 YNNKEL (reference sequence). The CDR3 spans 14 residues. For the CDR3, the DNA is TGTGCCAGCAGCCCCCGGGACGGGAACACTGAAGCTTTCTTT. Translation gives CASSPRDGNTEAFF.

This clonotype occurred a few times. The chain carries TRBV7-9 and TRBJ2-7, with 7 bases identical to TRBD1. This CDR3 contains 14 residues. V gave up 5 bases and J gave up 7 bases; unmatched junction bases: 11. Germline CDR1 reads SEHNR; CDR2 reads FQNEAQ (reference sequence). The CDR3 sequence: CASSTYRGPLEQYF. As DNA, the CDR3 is TGTGCCAGCAGCACTTACAGGGGTCCCTTGGAGCAGTACTTC.

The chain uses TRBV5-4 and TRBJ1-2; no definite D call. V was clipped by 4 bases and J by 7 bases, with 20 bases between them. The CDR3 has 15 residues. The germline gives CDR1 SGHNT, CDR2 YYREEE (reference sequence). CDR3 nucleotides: TGTGCCAGCAGCGACCCGACGGGAATTGCCTCTGGCTACACCTTC. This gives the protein CASSDPTGIASGYTF.

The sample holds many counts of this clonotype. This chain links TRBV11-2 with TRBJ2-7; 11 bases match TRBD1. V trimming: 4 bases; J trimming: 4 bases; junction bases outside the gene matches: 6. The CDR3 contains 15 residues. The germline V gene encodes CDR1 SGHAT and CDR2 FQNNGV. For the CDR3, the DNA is TGTGCCAGCAGCTCTGGACAGGGGGCTTTGTACGAGCAGTACTTC. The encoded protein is CASSSGQGALYEQYF. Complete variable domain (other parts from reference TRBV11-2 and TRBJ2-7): EAGVAQSPRYKIIEKRQSVAFWCNPISGHATLYWYQQILGQGPKLLIQFQNNGVVDDSQLPKDRFSAERLKGVDSTLKIQPAKLEDSAVYLCASSSGQGALYEQYFGPGTRLTVT.

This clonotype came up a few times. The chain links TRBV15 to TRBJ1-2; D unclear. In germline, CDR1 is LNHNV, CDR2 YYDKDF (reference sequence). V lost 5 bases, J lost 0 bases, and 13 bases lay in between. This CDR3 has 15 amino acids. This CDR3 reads CATSVEGRPNYGYTF. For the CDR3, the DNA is TGTGCCACCAGCGTTGAAGGAAGGCCTAACTATGGCTACACCTTC.

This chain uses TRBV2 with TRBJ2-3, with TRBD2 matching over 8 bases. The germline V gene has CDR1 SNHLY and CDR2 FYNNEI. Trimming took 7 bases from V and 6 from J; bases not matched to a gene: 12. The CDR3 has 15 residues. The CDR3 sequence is CASNSGTSFSDTQYF. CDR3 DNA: TGTGCCAGCAATTCCGGGACTAGTTTTTCTGATACGCAGTATTTT.

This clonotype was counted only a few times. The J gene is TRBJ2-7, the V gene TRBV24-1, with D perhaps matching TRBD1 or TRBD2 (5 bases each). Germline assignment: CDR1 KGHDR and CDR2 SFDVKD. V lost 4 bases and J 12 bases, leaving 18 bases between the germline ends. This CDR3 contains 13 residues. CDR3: CATSDPRDPTSYF. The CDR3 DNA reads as TGTGCCACCAGTGACCCCCGGGACCCAACGTCGTACTTC.

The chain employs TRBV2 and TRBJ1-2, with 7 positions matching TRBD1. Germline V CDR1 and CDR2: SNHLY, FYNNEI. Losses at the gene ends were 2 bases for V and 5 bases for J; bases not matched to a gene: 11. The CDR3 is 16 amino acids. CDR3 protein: CASSETSGGSYYGYTF. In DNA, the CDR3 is TGTGCCAGCAGTGAAACCTCAGGGGGATCATATTATGGCTACACCTTC.

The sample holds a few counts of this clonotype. Here the CDR3 reads CASSRGGGSTDTQYF. The CDR3 nucleotides read TGTGCCAGCAGCCGGGGGGGCGGCTCTACAGATACGCAGTATTTT. V usage is TRBV7-3 and J usage is TRBJ2-3; 8 bases align to TRBD2. Trimming at V came to 5 bases and at J to 3 bases, leaving 7 bases not matched to a gene. The germline gives CDR1 SGHTA, CDR2 FQGTGA. The CDR3 spans 15 residues.

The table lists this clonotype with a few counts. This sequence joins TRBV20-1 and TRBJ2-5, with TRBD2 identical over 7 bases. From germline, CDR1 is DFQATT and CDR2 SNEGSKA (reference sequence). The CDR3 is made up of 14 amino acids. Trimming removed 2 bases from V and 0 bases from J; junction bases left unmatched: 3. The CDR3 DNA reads TGCAGTGCTAGAACGCGGGGGTACCAAGAGACCCAGTACTTC. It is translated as CSARTRGYQETQYF.

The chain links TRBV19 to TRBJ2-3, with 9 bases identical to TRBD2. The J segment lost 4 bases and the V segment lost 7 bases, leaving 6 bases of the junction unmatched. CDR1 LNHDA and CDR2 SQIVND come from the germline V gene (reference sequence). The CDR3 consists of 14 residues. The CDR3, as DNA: TGTGCCAGTATTGGCGGGAGGGCTGCAGATACGCAGTATTTT. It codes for CASIGGRAADTQYF.

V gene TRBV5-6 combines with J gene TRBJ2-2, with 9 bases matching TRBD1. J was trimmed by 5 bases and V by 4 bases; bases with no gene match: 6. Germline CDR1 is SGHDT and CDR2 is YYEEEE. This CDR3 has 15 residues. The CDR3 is CASSADRGRTGELFF. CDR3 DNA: TGTGCCAGCAGCGCGGACAGGGGAAGGACCGGGGAGCTGTTTTTT.

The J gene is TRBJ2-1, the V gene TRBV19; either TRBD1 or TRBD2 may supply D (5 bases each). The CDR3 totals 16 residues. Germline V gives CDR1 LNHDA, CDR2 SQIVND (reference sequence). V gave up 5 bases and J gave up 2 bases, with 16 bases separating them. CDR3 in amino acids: CASSSTGTATYNEQFF. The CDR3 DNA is TGTGCCAGTAGTTCCACCGGGACCGCGACCTACAATGAGCAGTTCTTC.

The CDR3 region has the DNA TGCAGCGCGGGACAGCAGAACACTGAAGCTTTCTTT. Its protein product is CSAGQQNTEAFF. The chain links TRBV29-1 to TRBJ1-1; 7 bases are a match to TRBD1. Per the germline V gene, CDR1 is SQVTM and CDR2 is ANQGSEA. J lost 1 base, V lost 7 bases, and 3 bases had no gene match. CDR3 length: 12 amino acids.

The CDR3 region is CASSYHYNDEQFF. The CDR3 nucleotides read TGTGCCAGCAGTTACCACTATAACGATGAGCAGTTCTTC. The chain joins TRBV6-5 to TRBJ2-1; D call uncertain. Germline assignment: CDR1 MNHEY and CDR2 SVGAGI. The CDR3 sequence is 13 residues long. The V end lost 2 bases, the J end lost 8 bases, and 10 bases lay between the germline ends.

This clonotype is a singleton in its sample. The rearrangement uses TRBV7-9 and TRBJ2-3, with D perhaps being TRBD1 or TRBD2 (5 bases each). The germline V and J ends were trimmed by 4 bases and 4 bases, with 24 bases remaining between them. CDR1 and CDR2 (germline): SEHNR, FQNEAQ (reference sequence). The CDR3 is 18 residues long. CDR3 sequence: CASSSSGTSGFLSDTQYF. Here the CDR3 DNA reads TGTGCCAGCAGCTCATCCGGGACCAGCGGTTTTCTCTCAGATACGCAGTATTTT.

This CDR3 reads CAWAQDNSYEQYF. The CDR3 DNA follows: TGTGCCTGGGCACAGGACAACTCCTACGAGCAGTACTTC. The V call is TRBV30, the J call TRBJ2-7; possible D gene TRBD1, 5 bases. Germline V CDR1 and CDR2: GTSNPN, SVGIG (reference sequence). This CDR3 has 13 amino acids. V gave up 5 bases and J gave up 0 bases, with 11 bases separating them.

CDR3 in DNA: TGTGCCAGCAGTTTAGGAGGCCAGGGGCCAGAGACCCAGTACTTC. This sequence encodes CASSLGGQGPETQYF. The rearrangement joins TRBV12-3 or TRBV12-4 to TRBJ2-5; D might be TRBD1 (6 bases). The CDR3 is 15 residues long. The ends were cut back, 1 base at V and 4 bases at J, with 13 bases in the middle.

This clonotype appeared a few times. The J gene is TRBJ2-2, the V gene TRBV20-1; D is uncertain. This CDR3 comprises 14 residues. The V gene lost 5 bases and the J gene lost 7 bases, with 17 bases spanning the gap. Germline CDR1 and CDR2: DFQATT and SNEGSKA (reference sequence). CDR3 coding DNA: TGCAGTGCTCCCGGACCCGGTTCGGTCGGGGAGCTGTTTTTT. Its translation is CSAPGPGSVGELFF.

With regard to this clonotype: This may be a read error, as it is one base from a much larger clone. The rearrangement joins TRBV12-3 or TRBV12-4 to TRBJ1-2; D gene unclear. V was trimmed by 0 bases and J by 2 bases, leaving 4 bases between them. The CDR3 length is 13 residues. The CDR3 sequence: CASSLAENYGYTF. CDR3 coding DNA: TGTGCCAGCAGTTTAGCAGAGAACTATGGCTACACCTTC.

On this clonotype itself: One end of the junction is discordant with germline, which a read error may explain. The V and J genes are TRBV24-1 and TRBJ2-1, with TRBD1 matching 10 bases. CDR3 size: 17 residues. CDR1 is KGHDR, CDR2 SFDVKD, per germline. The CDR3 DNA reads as TGTTCCACCAGTGACCTAGGCGGGACAGGGGATTACAATGAGCAGTTCTTC. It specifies CSTSDLGGTGDYNEQFF.

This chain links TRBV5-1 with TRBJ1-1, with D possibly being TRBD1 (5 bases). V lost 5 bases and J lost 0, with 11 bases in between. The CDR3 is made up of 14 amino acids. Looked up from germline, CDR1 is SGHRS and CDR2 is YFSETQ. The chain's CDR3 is CASRAQGVNTEAFF. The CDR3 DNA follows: TGCGCCAGCAGAGCGCAGGGCGTGAACACTGAAGCTTTCTTT.

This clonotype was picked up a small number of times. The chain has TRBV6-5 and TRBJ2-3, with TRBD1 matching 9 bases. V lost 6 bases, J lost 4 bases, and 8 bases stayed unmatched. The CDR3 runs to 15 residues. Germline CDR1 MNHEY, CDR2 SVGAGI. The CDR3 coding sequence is TGTGCCAGCAGGCCTACAGGGGGCGCAGCAGATACGCAGTATTTT. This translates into CASRPTGGAADTQYF.

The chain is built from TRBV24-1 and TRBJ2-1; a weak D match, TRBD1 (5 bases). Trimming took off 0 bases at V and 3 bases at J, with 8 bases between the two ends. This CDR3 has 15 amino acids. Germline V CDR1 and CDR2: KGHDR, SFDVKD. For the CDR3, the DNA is TGTGCCACCAGTGATTTGGACAGAGACTACAATGAGCAGTTCTTC. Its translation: CATSDLDRDYNEQFF.

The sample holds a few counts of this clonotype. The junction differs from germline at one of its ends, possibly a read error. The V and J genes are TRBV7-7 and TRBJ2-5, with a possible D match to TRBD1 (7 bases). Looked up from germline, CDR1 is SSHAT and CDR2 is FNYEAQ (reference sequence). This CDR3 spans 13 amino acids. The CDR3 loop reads CASSHRGGETQYF. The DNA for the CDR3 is TGTGCTAGCAGCCACAGGGGAGGCGAGACCCAGTACTTC.

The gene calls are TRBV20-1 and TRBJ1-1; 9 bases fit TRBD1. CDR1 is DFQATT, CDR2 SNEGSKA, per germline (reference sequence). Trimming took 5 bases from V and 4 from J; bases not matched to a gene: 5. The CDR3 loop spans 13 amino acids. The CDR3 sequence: CSAAQGAGTEAFF. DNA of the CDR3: TGCAGTGCTGCACAGGGGGCGGGCACTGAAGCTTTCTTT.

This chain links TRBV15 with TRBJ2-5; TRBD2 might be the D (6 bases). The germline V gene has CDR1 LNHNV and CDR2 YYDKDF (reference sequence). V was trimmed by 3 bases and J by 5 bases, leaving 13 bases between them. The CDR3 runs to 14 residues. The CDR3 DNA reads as TGTGCCACCAGCAGTCGAACCGGGAGCGAGACCCAGTACTTC. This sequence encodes CATSSRTGSETQYF.